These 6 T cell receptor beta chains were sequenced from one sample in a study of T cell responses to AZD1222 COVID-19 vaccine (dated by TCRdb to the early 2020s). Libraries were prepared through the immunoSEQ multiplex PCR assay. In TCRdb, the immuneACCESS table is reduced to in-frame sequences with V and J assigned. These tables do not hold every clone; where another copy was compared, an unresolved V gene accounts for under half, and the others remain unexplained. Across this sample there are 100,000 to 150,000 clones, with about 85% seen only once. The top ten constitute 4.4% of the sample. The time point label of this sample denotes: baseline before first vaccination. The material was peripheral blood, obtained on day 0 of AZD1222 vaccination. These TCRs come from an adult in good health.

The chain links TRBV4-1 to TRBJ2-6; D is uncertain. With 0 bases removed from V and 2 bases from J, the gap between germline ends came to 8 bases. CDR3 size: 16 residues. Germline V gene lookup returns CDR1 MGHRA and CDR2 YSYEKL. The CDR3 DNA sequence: TGCGCCAGCAGCCAAGATCCCGCTACTGGGGCCAACGTCCTGACTTTC. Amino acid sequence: CASSQDPATGANVLTF.

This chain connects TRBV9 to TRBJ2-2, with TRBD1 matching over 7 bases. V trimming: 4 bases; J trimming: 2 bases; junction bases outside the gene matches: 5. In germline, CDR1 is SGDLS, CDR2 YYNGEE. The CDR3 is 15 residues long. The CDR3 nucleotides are TGTGCCAGCAGCCCGGGGACAGATAACACCGGGGAGCTGTTTTTT. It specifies CASSPGTDNTGELFF.

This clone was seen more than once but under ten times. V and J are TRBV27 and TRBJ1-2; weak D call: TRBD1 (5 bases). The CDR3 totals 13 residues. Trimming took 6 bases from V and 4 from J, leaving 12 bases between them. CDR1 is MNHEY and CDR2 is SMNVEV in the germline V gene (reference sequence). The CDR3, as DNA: TGTGCCAGCAGCCCTCGGGACCTCTATGGCTACACCTTC. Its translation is CASSPRDLYGYTF.

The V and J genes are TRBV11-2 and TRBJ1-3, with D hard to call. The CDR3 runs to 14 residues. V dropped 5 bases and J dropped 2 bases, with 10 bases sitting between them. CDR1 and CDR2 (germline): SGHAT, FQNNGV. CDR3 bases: TGTGCCAGCAGCCCGGGCCTCACTGGAAACACCATATATTTT. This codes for CASSPGLTGNTIYF.

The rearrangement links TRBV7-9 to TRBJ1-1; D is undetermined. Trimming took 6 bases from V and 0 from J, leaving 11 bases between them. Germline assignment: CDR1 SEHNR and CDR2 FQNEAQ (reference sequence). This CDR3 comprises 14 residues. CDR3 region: CASRSRALNTEAFF. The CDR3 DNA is TGTGCCAGCAGGTCACGGGCCTTGAACACTGAAGCTTTCTTT.

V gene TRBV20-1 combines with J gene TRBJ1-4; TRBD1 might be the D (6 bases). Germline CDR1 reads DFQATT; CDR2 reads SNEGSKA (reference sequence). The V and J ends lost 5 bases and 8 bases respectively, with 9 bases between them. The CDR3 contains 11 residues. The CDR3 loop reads CSAPDREKLFF. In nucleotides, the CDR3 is TGCAGTGCTCCCGACAGGGAAAAACTGTTTTTT.